A selection of T cell receptor beta chains follows, all from one sample in a study of shared clonotypes between healthy human individuals. Assay: immunoSEQ multiplex PCR; the TCRdb copy retains only in-frame clones and omits some. Among 2 million to 2.5 million clones listed, just under 95% were seen once. The sample comprised naive CD4+ T cells from PBMCs. All receptors derive from a man between 18 and 29 years old in good health. Some clones in this sample may be carry-over from other donors' samples. Each CDR3 is given with its conserved first and last residue. The D gene is left open where the match is weak. Rows give clone size only sometimes, using once, few, many, or a class for an expanded clone.

V,J,D,length,size,CDR3,DNA
TRBV7-9,TRBJ1-2,.,14,.,CASTQAGKNYGYTF,TGTGCCAGCACCCAGGCAGGGAAGAATTATGGCTACACCTTC
TRBV2,TRBJ2-3,.,13,.,CASIEGTTDTQYF,TGTGCCAGCATAGAGGGGACCACAGATACGCAGTATTTT
TRBV9,TRBJ2-1,.,15,.,CASSVTGSSYNEQFF,TGTGCCAGCAGCGTTACAGGAAGCTCCTACAATGAGCAGTTCTTC
TRBV5-1,TRBJ2-2,.,15,once,CASSASTGGTGELFF,TGCGCCAGCAGCGCCTCAACAGGAGGAACCGGGGAGCTGTTTTTT
TRBV28,TRBJ2-2,.,13,.,CASSSPYTGELFF,TGTGCCAGCAGTTCGCCTTATACCGGGGAGCTGTTTTTT
TRBV7-8,TRBJ2-1,TRBD2,15,.,CASSLGASGNYEQFF,TGTGCCAGCAGTTTAGGGGCTAGCGGGAACTATGAGCAGTTCTTC
TRBV28,TRBJ1-3,.,15,.,CASSLLEGSGNTIYF,TGTGCCAGCAGTTTATTGGAAGGGTCTGGAAACACCATATATTTT
TRBV7-2,TRBJ2-7,TRBD1,15,once,CASSAPGQGEIEQYF,TGTGCCAGCAGCGCTCCGGGACAGGGGGAGATCGAGCAGTACTTC
TRBV15,TRBJ1-4,.,16,.,CATSTGIGEANEKLFF,TGTGCCACCAGCACCGGTATCGGAGAGGCTAATGAAAAACTGTTTTTT
TRBV5-4,TRBJ2-2,.,14,.,CASSSPANTGELFF,TGTGCCAGCAGCTCCCCAGCTAACACCGGGGAGCTGTTTTTT
TRBV28,TRBJ2-7,.,17,.,CASSTPLGRGVGYEQYF,TGTGCCAGCAGTACACCTTTGGGGCGAGGAGTCGGATACGAGCAGTACTTC